This TCR beta chain stems from a study of read filtering for tumor transcriptome and immune sequencing. Across the whole study: Revised staging placed eight or nine patients in R-ISS I, some 17 in II, 7 in III. Whole-study findings and limits: IR-seq and RNA-seq agreed better without single-read clonotypes.

Bone marrow was sampled from every patient at the time of active disease. Molecular barcoded adaptors covering alpha/delta and beta/gamma chains were used on about 390 ng RNA. TCRdb reprocessed the reads with MiXCR, giving one entry per CDR3 protein. The sample holds 30,000 to 40,000 distinct CDR3 sequences, roughly an eighth seen once. This clonotype was seen at least ten times. Its antigen is as yet unknown. The germline V gene has CDR1 SEHNR and CDR2 FQNEAQ (reference sequence). The junction had 7 bases not matched to a gene; V was cut back by 5 bases and J by 4 bases. This CDR3 is built from 15 residues.

V gene TRBV7-9 combines with J gene TRBJ2-1; the match to TRBD1 covers 8 bases. This TCR was recovered from a donor aged 40 or older with multiple myeloma. Sequencing was performed on a population of CD138-negative cells sorted from bone marrow. The DNA for the CDR3 is TGTGCCAGCAGCCCCGACAGGGGTAGGTACAATGAGCAGTTCTTC. Amino acid sequence: CASSPDRGRYNEQFF.